This T cell receptor beta chain derives from a study of shared clonotypes between healthy human individuals. Whole-study findings and limits: Few donors limited the genetic and exposure-history diversity represented.

Germline assignment: CDR1 MGHRA and CDR2 YSYEKL. The V and J ends lost 2 bases and 0 bases, in that order; junction bases with no gene match: 4. CDR3 length: 18 amino acids. Using immunoSEQ multiplex PCR, the repertoire was profiled, and TCRdb retains in-frame clones only, with some absent. The profile shows 2 million or so clones, around 96% of them singletons. Turning to this clone: Its antigen remains unidentified.

The naive CD8 subset, CD45RO-negative cells positively selected for CCR7, excluded terminally differentiated effector memory CD45RA+ cells. The chain combines TRBV4-1 with TRBJ2-3; 14 bases fit TRBD2. The sample comprised naive CD8+ T cells sorted from blood. The receptor comes from a man aged 18 to 29 in good health. As DNA, the CDR3 is TGCGCCAGCAGCCAAACGGGACTAGCGGGAGAGAGCACAGATACGCAGTATTTT. This sequence encodes CASSQTGLAGESTDTQYF.